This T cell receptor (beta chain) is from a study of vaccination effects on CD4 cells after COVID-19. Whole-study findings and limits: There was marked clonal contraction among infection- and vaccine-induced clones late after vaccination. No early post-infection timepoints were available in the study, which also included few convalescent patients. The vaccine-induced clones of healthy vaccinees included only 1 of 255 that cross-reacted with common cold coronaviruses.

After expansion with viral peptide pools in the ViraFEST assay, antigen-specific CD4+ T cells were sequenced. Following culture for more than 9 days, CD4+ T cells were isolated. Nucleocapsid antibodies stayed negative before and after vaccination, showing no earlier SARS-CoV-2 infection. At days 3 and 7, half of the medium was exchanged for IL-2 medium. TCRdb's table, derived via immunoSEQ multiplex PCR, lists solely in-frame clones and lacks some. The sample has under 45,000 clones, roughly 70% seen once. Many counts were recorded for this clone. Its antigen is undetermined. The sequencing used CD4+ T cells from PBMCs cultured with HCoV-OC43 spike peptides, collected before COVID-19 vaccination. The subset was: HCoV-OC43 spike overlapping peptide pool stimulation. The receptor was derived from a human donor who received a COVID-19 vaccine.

The CDR3 nucleotides are TGTGCCAGCAGCAAAAGGACAGGGAATGAAAAACTGTTTTTT. Its protein product is CASSKRTGNEKLFF. This rearrangement joins TRBV21-1 to TRBJ1-4; the table assigns TRBD1, which was not confirmed against the DNA. TRBV21-1 is classified as a pseudogene. This CDR3 spans 14 amino acids.